Each of the 2 T cell receptor beta chains below was sequenced from the same sample in a study of blood T cell repertoires in COVID-19. Clones were sequenced by immunoSEQ multiplex PCR, and TCRdb holds only the in-frame ones, with some missing. Among approximately 400,000 clones listed, more than 80% were seen once. The sample was peripheral blood. These receptors all stem from a man aged 35-49 years with acute or convalescent COVID-19.

This chain joins TRBV28 and TRBJ2-1, with 11 bases that match TRBD2. V was pared by 5 bases and J by 4 bases, with 7 bases of the junction left unmatched. The germline V gene encodes CDR1 MDHEN and CDR2 SYDVKM. CDR3 length: 16 amino acids. CDR3 in amino acids: CASSVAGGPGYNEQFF. In DNA form, the CDR3 reads TGTGCCAGCAGTGTAGCGGGAGGGCCGGGGTACAATGAGCAGTTCTTC.

The chain is built from TRBV6-4 and TRBJ1-1; 8 nucleotides match TRBD1. The CDR3 extends over 14 amino acids. Looked up from germline, CDR1 is MRHNA and CDR2 is SNTAGT. With V trimmed by 4 bases and J by 1 base, 2 bases remained unmatched. This CDR3 is CASSGGQGNTEAFF. CDR3 nucleotides: TGTGCCAGCAGTGGCGGACAGGGGAACACTGAAGCTTTCTTT.